This TCR beta chain was documented in a study of molecular identifiers for immune sequencing clone quantification. Study-level results: Jurkat TCR RNA spiked in from one cell could reportedly be detected among about a million naive cells. Under 1% of molecules in naive cells, but over 97% of effector molecules, belonged to clones above 20 RNA copies.

V was pared by 2 bases and J by 6 bases, with 14 bases between. The V gene's germline CDR1 is LGHNA and CDR2 YSLEER. CDR3 length equals 15 residues. Naive CD8 libraries were made from roughly 20,000 to 1,000,000 sorted cells, and they used 10%, 30% or 50% RNA. Previously published methods and listed TCR primers were used for the bulk TCR libraries. One entry per CDR3 protein, called by TCRdb with MiXCR from the PCR reads. This sample carries some 320,000 distinct CDR3 sequences, over 20% of them seen once, and the ten largest clones take approximately 0.83%. This clonotype has at least ten counts. Its antigen is currently unknown.

This TCR derives from a human donor in good health. Some libraries in this study had Jurkat cell RNA spiked in. The sequencing sample was made of naive CD8+ T cells from blood, with Jurkat cell RNA spiked in. Subset denoted: FACS-sorted CD8+CD4-CCR7+CD45RA+ naive T cells. The chain couples TRBV4-3 to TRBJ2-1; the D call may be TRBD1 or TRBD2 (5 bases each). The CDR3 region is CASSQSPRDPNEQFF. The CDR3 DNA sequence: TGCGCCAGCAGCCAAAGCCCACGGGACCCCAATGAGCAGTTCTTC.